Presented here are 15 T cell receptor beta chains from one specimen sequenced in a study of blood T cell repertoires in COVID-19. Here immunoSEQ multiplex PCR was the method, and the copy in TCRdb shows in-frame clones only, minus some. The profile shows about 94,000 clones, around 80% of them singletons. The specimen sequenced was peripheral blood. These receptors originate from a human donor in a cohort sampled during active COVID-19.

The chain uses TRBV2 and TRBJ1-5; 10 bases are a match to TRBD1. The CDR3 totals 15 residues. Germline V CDR1 and CDR2: SNHLY, FYNNEI. J was trimmed by 3 bases and V by 5 bases; bases with no gene match: 4. The CDR3: CASSRQGANNQPQHF. CDR3 nucleotide sequence: TGTGCCAGCAGTCGACAGGGGGCGAACAATCAGCCCCAGCATTTT.

The genes are TRBV28 and TRBJ2-7; 12 nucleotides align to TRBD1. The junction had 12 bases not matched to a gene; V was cut back by 6 bases and J by 3 bases. The CDR3 runs 17 residues. Germline CDR1 reads MDHEN; CDR2 reads SYDVKM. This CDR3 is CASSPYPGTGGSYEQYF. CDR3 coding DNA: TGTGCCAGCAGCCCCTACCCTGGGACAGGGGGCAGCTACGAGCAGTACTTC. Full variable domain (rest looked up from reference TRBV28 and TRBJ2-7): DVKVTQSSRYLVKRTGEKVFLECVQDMDHENMFWYRQDPGLGLRLIYFSYDVKMKEKGDIPEGYSVSREKKERFSLILESASTNQTSMYLCASSPYPGTGGSYEQYFGPGTRLTVT.

This clone was seen only once. The J gene is TRBJ1-1, the V gene TRBV6-5; D call uncertain. V lost 6 bases and J lost 4, with 18 bases in between. The CDR3 is made up of 15 amino acids. Per the germline V gene, CDR1 is MNHEY and CDR2 is SVGAGI. CDR3 amino acids: CASRKGGRRSTEAFF. In DNA form, the CDR3 reads TGTGCCAGCAGGAAGGGAGGGCGCAGAAGCACTGAAGCTTTCTTT.

This clone was observed once. The V and J genes are TRBV5-6 and TRBJ2-5; TRBD1 matches 8 bases. The length of the CDR3 is 15 residues. Germline CDR1 is SGHDT and CDR2 is YYEEEE. V was pared by 0 bases and J by 4 bases, with 5 bases of the junction left unmatched. CDR3 nucleotide sequence: TGTGCCAGCAGCTTGGGCAGGGGGCATGGAGAGACCCAGTACTTC. This sequence encodes CASSLGRGHGETQYF.

The chain has TRBV20-1 and TRBJ1-2; D remains unclear. Germline values: CDR1 DFQATT, CDR2 SNEGSKA (reference sequence). The CDR3 loop spans 11 amino acids. Between the trimmed V and J ends, which lost 3 bases and 7 bases, there was a span of 9 bases. CDR3: CSARPRGGYTF. CDR3 in DNA: TGCAGTGCTAGGCCCCGGGGTGGCTACACCTTC.

The chain links TRBV5-1 to TRBJ2-7; no firm D call. Looked up from germline, CDR1 is SGHRS and CDR2 is YFSETQ. This CDR3 is built from 13 residues. The V end lost 2 bases, the J end lost 7 bases, and 13 bases lay between the germline ends. CDR3 DNA sequence: TGCGCCAGCAGCTTCTCCCCCCCCAGGGAGCAGTACTTC. Translation gives CASSFSPPREQYF.

The chain recombines TRBV5-1 with TRBJ2-7; D is possibly TRBD1 (6 bases). Trimming pared 3 bases from V and 2 bases from J, leaving 12 bases between. Germline CDR1 SGHRS, CDR2 YFSETQ. The length of the CDR3 is 14 residues. This chain's CDR3 is CASSSTGQTYEQYF. The CDR3 nucleotides read TGCGCCAGCAGCTCCACCGGACAGACCTACGAGCAGTACTTC.

A few counts support this clone. This chain uses TRBV5-1 with TRBJ2-7, with D perhaps matching TRBD2 (6 bases). There are 14 residues in the CDR3. Trimming pared 4 bases from V and 1 base from J, leaving 12 bases between. Germline V lookup: CDR1 SGHRS, CDR2 YFSETQ. The CDR3 protein is CASSGSGRSYEQYF. DNA of the CDR3: TGCGCCAGCAGCGGTAGCGGTCGTTCCTACGAGCAGTACTTC.

The V call is TRBV20-1, the J call TRBJ2-1, with D tentatively TRBD2 (5 bases). Trimming left V 3 bases short and J 0 bases short, with 9 bases between. This CDR3 is 14 amino acids long. Germline V gene lookup returns CDR1 DFQATT and CDR2 SNEGSKA (reference sequence). DNA of the CDR3: TGCAGTGCTAGTACGGGAAACTCCTACAATGAGCAGTTCTTC. Amino acids: CSASTGNSYNEQFF.

V usage is TRBV30 and J usage is TRBJ1-6, with TRBD1 as a possible D gene (5 bases). Germline CDR1 GTSNPN, CDR2 SVGIG (reference sequence). CDR3 length equals 13 residues. The germline V and J ends were trimmed by 3 bases and 9 bases, with 12 bases remaining between them. The CDR3 bases are TGTGCCTGGAGCGCAGGGTTAGGTTCACCCCTCCACTTT. Its protein is CAWSAGLGSPLHF.

The V call is TRBV13, the J call TRBJ2-1; 12 bases are shared with TRBD2. Germline CDR1 is PRHDT and CDR2 is FYEKMQ (reference sequence). J gave up 8 bases and V 7 bases, and 9 bases lay outside the gene matches. The CDR3 loop spans 15 amino acids. CDR3 bases: TGTGCCAGCAACAGGACTAGCGGGGCGAGCTATGAGCAGTTCTTC. This translates into CASNRTSGASYEQFF.

The CDR3 protein is CASSRTSGRVYEQYF. CDR3 coding DNA: TGTGCCAGCAGTCGGACTAGCGGGAGGGTTTACGAGCAGTACTTC. The gene calls are TRBV28 and TRBJ2-7; 15 bases match TRBD2. CDR1 MDHEN and CDR2 SYDVKM come from the germline V gene. The V segment lost 5 bases and the J segment 4 bases; nucleotides outside the gene matches: 3. This CDR3 contains 15 residues.

The chain uses TRBV19 and TRBJ2-3; 9 nucleotides match TRBD1. The CDR3 consists of 16 residues. Germline CDR1 reads LNHDA; CDR2 reads SQIVND (reference sequence). Losses at the gene ends were 9 bases for V and 2 bases for J; bases not matched to a gene: 12. In nucleotides, the CDR3 is TGTGCCAGCAAGTCTCCGGGACAGGGTTCCACAGATACGCAGTATTTT. Its protein is CASKSPGQGSTDTQYF. The entire variable domain, with the rest obtained from reference TRBV19 and TRBJ2-3, is as follows: DGGITQSPKYLFRKEGQNVTLSCEQNLNHDAMYWYRQDPGQGLRLIYYSQIVNDFQKGDIAEGYSVSREKKESFPLTVTSAQKNPTAFYLCASKSPGQGSTDTQYFGPGTRLTVL.

The chain employs TRBV5-1 and TRBJ2-3; D is undetermined. The CDR3 covers 16 residues. V gave up 0 bases and J gave up 2 bases, with 13 bases separating them. Per germline, CDR1 SGHRS and CDR2 YFSETQ. The CDR3: CASSLGQQPPTDTQYF. The CDR3 DNA reads TGCGCCAGCAGCTTGGGCCAACAGCCACCCACAGATACGCAGTATTTT.

The chain carries TRBV7-2 and TRBJ1-2; 7 bases map to TRBD1. CDR3 size: 15 residues. Germline assignment: CDR1 SGHTA and CDR2 FQGNSA. J lost 2 bases, V lost 0 bases, and 3 bases had no gene match. The CDR3 spells CASSLAGGGNYGYTF. For the CDR3, the DNA is TGTGCCAGCAGCTTAGCAGGGGGCGGCAACTATGGCTACACCTTC.